The present entry profiles one T cell receptor (beta chain) with its context. Its specific antigen is unknown. No clone much larger than this one lies a single base away; base qualities are absent. The data were taken from a study of control samples from healthy donors and cancer patients (dated by TCRdb to between 2020 and 2021). Library preparation used the immunoSEQ multiplex PCR assay. Drawn from immuneACCESS, this table holds only the in-frame rearrangements with V and J called that TCRdb kept. Clones are partly lost; checked studies trace under half to an unresolved V gene and leave the rest unexplained. The sample table records 77,000 or so clones; around 91% of these occur just once. Less than 20% of the sample is held by the ten biggest clonotypes. V was cut back by 5 bases and J by 0 bases, leaving a gap of 14 bases between them. CDR1 SGHAT and CDR2 FQNNGV are derived from the germline V gene. The CDR3 spans 17 residues, from the cysteine through the phenylalanine. Solely the CDR3 DNA is kept, with 51 bases framed from the first base.

The TCR comes from a man under 40 in good health. The sequenced material came from blood. The V and J segments used are TRBV11-2 and TRBJ2-6; the D gene is unclear. The DNA reads as follows: TGTGCCAGCAGCCCTTATCGCAGGCGCTCTGGGGCCAACGTCCTGACTTTC. Its amino acids are CASSPYRRRSGANVLTF.